The TCR beta chain under discussion was sequenced for a study of blood T cells in healthy people across ages. Whole-study context: When template switching was applied, about one barcoded beta molecule was captured per two T cells.

A second PCR, run for about 7 to 11 cycles, used a sample-barcoded 5' primer plus a J-beta primer mix. Via MiXCR, TCRdb re-called the 5' RACE reads, giving one row per CDR3 protein. The table lists about 1.6 million distinct CDR3 sequences, about 35% of them singletons, with approximately 11% in the top ten. CDR1 is DFQATT, CDR2 SNEGSKA, per germline (reference sequence). CDR3 size: 15 residues. Between the trimmed V and J ends, which lost 6 bases and 3 bases, there was a span of 17 bases. As concerns this clonotype: As yet, its antigen is unknown.

Findings of the study overall: A roughly linear age-dependent decrease characterized TCR beta diversity per million T cells.

Donor samples were obtained from healthy Caucasian individuals from Russia, aged about 6 to 90. Isolation yielded PBMCs, at least 6.5 million per sample, in every case. The rearrangement uses TRBV20-1 and TRBJ1-4; D perhaps matches TRBD1 (6 bases). The source material was blood. This TCR came from a woman aged 25 to 45 in good health. The CDR3 sequence is CSAPPRGLANEKLFF. In DNA, the CDR3 is TGCAGTGCCCCGCCCCGGGGGCTGGCTAATGAAAAACTGTTTTTT.